The present T cell receptor beta chain was sequenced within a study of T cell changes during pregnancy in multiple sclerosis. Here immunoSEQ multiplex PCR was the method, and the copy in TCRdb shows in-frame clones only, minus some. This repertoire shows about 25,000 clones, around nine tenths found once; its top ten account for around 0.97%. The CDR3 sequence is 15 residues long. V lost 8 bases and J 5 bases, leaving 19 bases between the germline ends. Per the germline V gene, CDR1 is MDHEN and CDR2 is SYDVKM. The sequencing here drew on CD4+ T cells from peripheral blood mononuclear cells, taken in the second trimester of pregnancy. This chain joins TRBV28 and TRBJ1-3; D gene uncertain. The sequence was collected from a female donor in good health, enrolled as a control in a pregnancy study. The CDR3 DNA reads as TGTGCCAGCGGAGTGAACCGTCGTTCTCGAAACACCATATATTTT. Encoded protein: CASGVNRRSRNTIYF.